This TCR beta chain comes out of a study of blood T cell repertoires in COVID-19. Study-level background: The samples span acute and convalescent COVID-19 from the United States, Italy and Spain. T cells, B-cell-depleted T cells, or PBMCs provided the cDNA or gDNA that served as material.

The CDR3 contains 15 residues. Per the germline V gene, CDR1 is LGHDT and CDR2 is YNNKEL (reference sequence). V shed 1 base and J 1 base; nucleotides not matched to a gene: 2. In the original processing: From reference gene primer amplification, estimates of nucleated cell counts were derived. Using immunoSEQ multiplex PCR, the repertoire was profiled, and TCRdb retains in-frame clones only, with some absent. V and J calls and clone size are given by that table; D and trimming were obtained from the DNA. The table has roughly 250,000 clones, about nine tenths seen once. The sequenced sample was peripheral blood. The rearrangement links TRBV3-1 (or the pseudogene TRBV3-2) to TRBJ2-3; 7 bases map to TRBD1. The TCR sequence derives from a woman younger than 45 with COVID-19, enrolled during active disease. CDR3 loop: CASSQGQGGTDTQYF. The CDR3 DNA follows: TGTGCCAGCAGCCAAGGGCAGGGGGGCACAGATACGCAGTATTTT.